These 8 T cell receptor beta chains share one sample of origin, sequenced in a study of T cell repertoires in cytomegalovirus infection. Their antigens remain unidentified. MiXCR was run by TCRdb on the reads, yielding one entry per CDR3 protein. The sample has about 920,000 distinct CDR3 sequences; around 29% are singletons. Specimen: cultured CD8+ T cells from PBMCs, collected from culture after CMV antigen stimulation. The receptors come from a human donor in good health (CMV status not recorded). Some clones in this sample may be carry-over from other donors' samples.

This clonotype was detected only a few times. V is TRBV19 and J is TRBJ1-1; D is possibly TRBD1 (6 bases). CDR1 is LNHDA and CDR2 is SQIVND in the germline V gene (reference sequence). CDR3 length: 13 amino acids. The ends were cut back, 7 bases at V and 5 bases at J, with 14 bases in the middle. The DNA for the CDR3 is TGTGCCAGTATCGGGCCAGGGGAAACTGAAGCTTTCTTT. Its protein product is CASIGPGETEAFF. The complete variable domain, with remaining parts taken from reference TRBV19 and TRBJ1-1, reads DGGITQSPKYLFRKEGQNVTLSCEQNLNHDAMYWYRQDPGQGLRLIYYSQIVNDFQKGDIAEGYSVSREKKESFPLTVTSAQKNPTAFYLCASIGPGETEAFFGQGTRLTVV.

The rearrangement joins TRBV28 to TRBJ2-7, with 8 positions matching TRBD2. The CDR3 runs to 11 residues. Germline V lookup: CDR1 MDHEN, CDR2 SYDVKM. J lost 7 bases, V lost 6 bases, and 2 bases had no gene match. The CDR3 here is CASRRGGEQYV. The CDR3, as DNA: TGTGCCAGCAGACGGGGGGGAGAGCAGTACGTC.

This chain joins TRBV28 and TRBJ2-2, with 10 bases fitting TRBD2. Germline lookup yields CDR1 MDHEN and CDR2 SYDVKM. V lost 5 bases, J lost 3 bases, and 12 bases stayed unmatched. The CDR3 runs to 18 residues. The CDR3 nucleotides are TGTGCCAGCAGTCGGACTAGCGGAATCCTCCCGCACACCGGGGAGCTGTTTTTT. This encodes CASSRTSGILPHTGELFF. Using reference TRBV28 and TRBJ2-2 for the parts outside the CDR3, the full variable domain is DVKVTQSSRYLVKRTGEKVFLECVQDMDHENMFWYRQDPGLGLRLIYFSYDVKMKEKGDIPEGYSVSREKKERFSLILESASTNQTSMYLCASSRTSGILPHTGELFFGEGSRLTVL.

This clonotype was found a few times. The chain uses TRBV6-1 and TRBJ1-3; 7 nucleotides match TRBD1. The length of the CDR3 is 14 residues. V lost 7 bases to trimming and J lost 3 bases; unmatched junction nucleotides: 6. Germline V lookup: CDR1 MNHNS, CDR2 SASEGT. The CDR3 nucleotides read TGTGCCAGCACCGAAGACAGGGTTGGAAACACCATATATTTT. This gives the protein CASTEDRVGNTIYF.

In its sample, this clonotype was seen a few times. J is TRBJ2-2 and V is TRBV7-9; D is undetermined. This CDR3 is 15 amino acids long. V was trimmed by 2 bases and J by 6 bases, leaving 13 bases between them. The germline V gene encodes CDR1 SEHNR and CDR2 FQNEAQ (reference sequence). The CDR3 sequence is CASSLTKGISGELFF. The DNA of the CDR3 is TGTGCCAGCAGCTTAACGAAGGGCATATCCGGGGAGCTGTTTTTT.

The chain is built from TRBV4-1 and TRBJ2-3; TRBD2 aligns across 11 bases. V lost 6 bases and J lost 3; bases outside the gene matches: 8. The CDR3 runs to 16 residues. Germline V lookup: CDR1 MGHRA, CDR2 YSYEKL. The DNA of the CDR3 is TGCGCCAGCAGTCCCATAGCGGGGGGGGGGACAGATACGCAGTATTTT. Amino acids: CASSPIAGGGTDTQYF.

The chain joins TRBV11-2 to TRBJ2-3; TRBD2 aligns across 7 bases. CDR3 length equals 13 residues. Trimming at V came to 5 bases and at J to 13 bases, leaving 12 bases not matched to a gene. The germline V gene encodes CDR1 SGHAT and CDR2 FQNNGV. Here the CDR3 DNA reads TGTGCCAGCAGCCATGGGGGGGATGAAAAGAAGTATTTT. Its translation: CASSHGGDEKKYF.

This clonotype showed up just a few times. The chain has TRBV6-5 and TRBJ1-4; TRBD1 is a possible D gene (5 bases). V lost 6 bases, J lost 5 bases, and 16 bases lay in between. This CDR3 comprises 15 residues. Germline-derived CDR1 and CDR2 are MNHEY and SVGAGI. CDR3 residues: CASRIGAGRNEKLFF. CDR3 DNA sequence: TGTGCCAGCAGAATAGGGGCCGGCAGAAATGAAAAACTGTTTTTT.